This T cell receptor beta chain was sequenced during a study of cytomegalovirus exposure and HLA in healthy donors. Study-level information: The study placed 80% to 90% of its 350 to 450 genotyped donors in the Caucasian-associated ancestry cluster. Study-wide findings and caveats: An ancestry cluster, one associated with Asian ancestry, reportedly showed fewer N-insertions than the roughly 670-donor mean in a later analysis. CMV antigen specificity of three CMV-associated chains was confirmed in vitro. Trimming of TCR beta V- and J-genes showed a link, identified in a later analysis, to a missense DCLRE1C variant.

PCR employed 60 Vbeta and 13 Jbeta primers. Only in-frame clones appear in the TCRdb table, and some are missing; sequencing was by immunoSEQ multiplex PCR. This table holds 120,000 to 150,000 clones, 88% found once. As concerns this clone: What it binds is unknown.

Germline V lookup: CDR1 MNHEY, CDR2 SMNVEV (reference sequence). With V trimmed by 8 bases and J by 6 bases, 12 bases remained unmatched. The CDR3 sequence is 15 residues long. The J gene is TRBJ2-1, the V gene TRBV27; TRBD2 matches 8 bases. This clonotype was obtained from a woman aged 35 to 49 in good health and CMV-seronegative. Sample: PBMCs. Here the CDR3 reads CASGSGTSVSNEQFF. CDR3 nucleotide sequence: TGTGCCAGCGGATCCGGGACTAGTGTTTCCAATGAGCAGTTCTTC.